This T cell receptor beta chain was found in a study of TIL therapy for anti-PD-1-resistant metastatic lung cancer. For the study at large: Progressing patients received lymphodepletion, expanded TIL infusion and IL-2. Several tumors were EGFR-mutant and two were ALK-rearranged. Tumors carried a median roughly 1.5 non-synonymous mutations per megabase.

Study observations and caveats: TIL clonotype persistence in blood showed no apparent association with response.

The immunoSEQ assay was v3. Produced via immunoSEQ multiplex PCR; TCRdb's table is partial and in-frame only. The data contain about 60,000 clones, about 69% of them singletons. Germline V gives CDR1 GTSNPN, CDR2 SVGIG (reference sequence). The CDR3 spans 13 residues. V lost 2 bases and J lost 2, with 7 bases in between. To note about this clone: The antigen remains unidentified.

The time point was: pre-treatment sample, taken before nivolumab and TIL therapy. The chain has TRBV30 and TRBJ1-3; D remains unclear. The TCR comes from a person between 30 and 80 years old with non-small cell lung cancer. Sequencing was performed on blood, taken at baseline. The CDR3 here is CAWSQSAGNTIYF. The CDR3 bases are TGTGCCTGGAGTCAATCTGCTGGAAACACCATATATTTT.